The entry below describes one T cell receptor beta chain. Its specificity is unknown. This entry is derived from a study of the immune and genomic landscape of osteosarcoma. For the study at large: Diagnosis ages spanned about 5-85 years, median about 30. Most patients were poor-risk; roughly 70% had died. Patients were 50% to 65% male; more than 75% had localized disease. Study results and caveats: Compared with cold C1, the hot C3 cluster had higher, still-low clonality.

The post-treatment osteosarcoma tumors were primary, local recurrence or metastasis specimens from poor-prognosis patients. Repertoires were generated with immunoSEQ multiplex PCR, while TCRdb's copy carries only in-frame clones and drops some. The sample records 500 or so clones, about four fifths being singletons. The CDR3 length is 18 residues. The V gene's germline CDR1 is SGHTA and CDR2 FQGTGA. Between the trimmed V and J ends, which lost 5 bases and 0 bases, there was a span of 17 bases. The specimen sequenced was osteosarcoma tumor tissue from the lung. The J gene is TRBJ2-6, the V gene TRBV7-3; D could derive from TRBD1 or TRBD2 (5 bases each). The source of this sequence is a human donor with osteosarcoma. The CDR3 region has the DNA TGTGCCAGCAGCCCCCTAAGGGACGGATTCTCTGGGGCCAACGTCCTGACTTTC. Encoded protein: CASSPLRDGFSGANVLTF.